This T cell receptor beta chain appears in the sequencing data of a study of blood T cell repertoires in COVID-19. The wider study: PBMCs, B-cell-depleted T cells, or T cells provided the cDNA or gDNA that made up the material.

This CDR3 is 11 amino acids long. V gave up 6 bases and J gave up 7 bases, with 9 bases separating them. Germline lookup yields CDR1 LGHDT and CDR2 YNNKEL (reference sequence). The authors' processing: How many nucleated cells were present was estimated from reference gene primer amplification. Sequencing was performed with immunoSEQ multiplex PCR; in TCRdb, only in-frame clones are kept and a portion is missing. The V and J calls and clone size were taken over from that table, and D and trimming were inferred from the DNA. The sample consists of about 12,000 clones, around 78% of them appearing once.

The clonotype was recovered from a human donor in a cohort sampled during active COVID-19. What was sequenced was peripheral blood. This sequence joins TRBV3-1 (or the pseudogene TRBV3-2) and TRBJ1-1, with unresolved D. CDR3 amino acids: CASRHYHEAFF. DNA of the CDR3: TGTGCCAGCAGACATTATCATGAAGCTTTCTTT.